The rows below give T cell receptor beta chains drawn from one sample of a study of blood T cell repertoires in COVID-19. Measured with immunoSEQ multiplex PCR; TCRdb has only the in-frame clones, and not every one. This table holds some 180,000 clones, around 80% found once. Source material: peripheral blood. Receptors originate from a woman between 65 and 79 years old who had recovered from COVID-19. Each CDR3 is given with its conserved first and last residue. A D gene is named only where the DNA matches it firmly. Only part of the rows carry a size: once, few, many, or a class if the clone is expanded.

d_call,clone_size,j_call,v_call,cdr3_aa,cdr3_nt
NA,NA,TRBJ2-2,TRBV10-2,CASSLAGSANTGELFF,TGCGCCAGCAGTTTAGCTGGCTCCGCGAACACCGGGGAGCTGTTTTTT
TRBD1,NA,TRBJ1-2,TRBV6-1,CASSATTGALSYGYTF,TGTGCCAGCAGTGCCACTACAGGGGCTTTGTCCTATGGCTACACCTTC
NA,NA,TRBJ2-5,TRBV25-1,CASSEFPPAQYF,TGTGCCAGCAGTGAATTCCCACCGGCCCAGTACTTC
TRBD1,NA,TRBJ2-5,TRBV4-1,CASSRRGTGYQETQYF,TGCGCCAGCAGCCGACGCGGGACAGGGTACCAAGAGACCCAGTACTTC
NA,NA,TRBJ1-1,TRBV28,CASSLPLTGTSDTEAFF,TGTGCCAGCAGCCTCCCCCTCACCGGGACATCAGACACTGAAGCTTTCTTT
NA,once,TRBJ2-1,TRBV19,CASSTGSRNEQFF,TGTGCCAGTAGTACGGGGAGTCGAAATGAGCAGTTCTTC
NA,NA,TRBJ1-6,TRBV7-2,CASSPAQDSPLHF,TGTGCCAGCAGCCCTGCGCAGGATTCACCCCTCCACTTT
TRBD1,NA,TRBJ1-2,TRBV9,CASSPGTVPGYGYTF,TGTGCCAGCAGCCCCGGGACAGTCCCTGGCTATGGCTACACCTTC
NA,NA,TRBJ2-1,TRBV6-6,CASSQTGIEQFF,TGTGCCAGCAGCCAGACAGGTATTGAGCAGTTCTTC
TRBD2,NA,TRBJ2-5,TRBV3-1/TRBV3-2,CASSQASGAETQYF,TGTGCCAGCAGCCAAGCTAGCGGGGCGGAGACCCAGTACTTC
NA,NA,TRBJ2-1,TRBV5-1,CASSPTWQGRSWNEQFF,TGCGCCAGCAGCCCCACGTGGCAGGGGCGTTCCTGGAATGAGCAGTTCTTC
NA,NA,TRBJ2-2,TRBV21-1,CASTPGSGGAGANTGELFF,TGTGCCAGCACCCCAGGTAGCGGGGGGGCCGGGGCGAACACCGGGGAGCTGTTTTTT
NA,NA,TRBJ2-1,TRBV5-1,CASSLEQGPTYNEQFF,TGCGCCAGCAGCTTGGAACAGGGCCCGACCTACAATGAGCAGTTCTTC
TRBD2,NA,TRBJ2-5,TRBV5-1,CASSLAGSGTYQETQYF,TGCGCCAGCAGCTTGGCGGGTAGCGGGACTTACCAAGAGACCCAGTACTTC
TRBD1,NA,TRBJ1-6,TRBV18,CASSPGQTINSPLHF,TGTGCCAGCTCACCGGGACAGACTATCAATTCACCCCTCCACTTT
TRBD2,once,TRBJ2-5,TRBV5-4,CASSPGTSGEETQYF,TGTGCCAGCAGCCCCGGGACTAGCGGGGAAGAGACCCAGTACTTC
TRBD1,NA,TRBJ2-5,TRBV11-2,CASSFSGTGKETQYF,TGTGCCAGCAGCTTCTCCGGGACAGGGAAAGAGACCCAGTACTTC
NA,few,TRBJ1-2,TRBV20-1,CSARVPPLLF,TGCAGTGCTAGAGTTCCCCCCCTTCTCTTC
NA,NA,TRBJ1-1,TRBV18,CASSPEGPDTEAFF,TGTGCCAGCTCGCCCGAGGGTCCGGACACTGAAGCTTTCTTT
NA,few,TRBJ2-5,TRBV5-4,CASSLTGVQETQYF,TGTGCCAGCAGCTTGACCGGGGTCCAAGAGACCCAGTACTTC
NA,NA,TRBJ2-7,TRBV19,CASSPPGSYEQYF,TGTGCCAGTAGTCCCCCGGGATCCTACGAGCAGTACTTC
NA,NA,TRBJ2-3,TRBV2,CASSSGVGVGTDTQYF,TGTGCCAGCTCCTCAGGGGTGGGAGTCGGCACAGATACGCAGTATTTT
TRBD1,NA,TRBJ1-4,TRBV19,CASRGRVEKLFF,TGTGCCAGCAGGGGGCGGGTTGAAAAACTGTTTTTT
NA,once,TRBJ2-1,TRBV5-1,CASNPSPRSYNEQFF,TGCGCCAGCAACCCCAGTCCACGCTCCTACAATGAGCAGTTCTTC
TRBD1,NA,TRBJ1-3,TRBV7-3,CASSQGVGNTIYF,TGTGCCAGCAGCCAGGGGGTTGGAAACACCATATATTTT
TRBD1,few,TRBJ1-2,TRBV18,CASSPAGDRGLGYTF,TGTGCCAGCTCACCGGCAGGGGACAGGGGGCTTGGCTACACCTTC
NA,NA,TRBJ2-5,TRBV3-1/TRBV3-2,CASSQDLRGAQYF,TGTGCCAGCAGCCAAGATCTTCGGGGAGCCCAGTACTTC
NA,NA,TRBJ2-7,TRBV6-2/TRBV6-3,CASSGRGYEQYF,TGTGCCAGCAGTGGTCGGGGCTACGAGCAGTACTTC
TRBD2,NA,TRBJ2-1,TRBV4-1,CASSQEGLAGVSSYNEQFF,TGCGCCAGCAGCCAAGAGGGACTAGCGGGGGTGAGCTCCTACAATGAGCAGTTCTTC
TRBD2,once,TRBJ2-1,TRBV28,CASSPGLAGDGEQFF,TGTGCCAGCAGTCCGGGACTAGCGGGAGACGGTGAGCAGTTCTTC
TRBD1,NA,TRBJ1-1,TRBV18,CASSAQGAGNVAEAFF,TGTGCCAGCTCAGCACAGGGGGCCGGTAATGTGGCTGAAGCTTTCTTT
TRBD1,NA,TRBJ1-2,TRBV6-5,CASSYAEQGFGYTF,TGTGCCAGCAGTTACGCCGAACAGGGGTTTGGCTACACCTTC
TRBD1,NA,TRBJ1-2,TRBV19,CASSTPRTGASPYGYTF,TGTGCCAGTAGTACCCCGAGGACAGGGGCTTCCCCCTATGGCTACACCTTC
TRBD2,NA,TRBJ2-7,TRBV3-1/TRBV3-2,CASTPGSLADYEQYF,TGTGCCAGCACCCCCGGCAGCCTAGCGGACTACGAGCAGTACTTC
NA,NA,TRBJ2-1,TRBV2,CASSEARASYNEQFF,TGTGCCAGCAGTGAAGCGCGTGCTAGCTACAATGAGCAGTTCTTC
NA,NA,TRBJ2-7,TRBV4-1,CASSQGGQPPSSYEQYF,TGCGCCAGCAGCCAAGGAGGGCAGCCTCCCTCTTCCTACGAGCAGTACTTC
TRBD1,NA,TRBJ1-3,TRBV15,CATSTARTGGSGNTIYF,TGTGCCACCAGCACAGCCCGGACAGGGGGATCTGGAAACACCATATATTTT
NA,NA,TRBJ2-1,TRBV28,CASTRGRQSNEQFF,TGTGCCAGCACCCGCGGCCGCCAGAGCAATGAGCAGTTCTTC
TRBD1,NA,TRBJ1-5,TRBV30,CAWRGTATQPQHF,TGTGCCTGGAGGGGGACAGCGACTCAGCCCCAGCATTTT
TRBD2,NA,TRBJ2-5,TRBV5-4,CASTQRLAGAFSQETQYF,TGTGCCAGCACCCAACGACTAGCGGGAGCTTTTAGCCAAGAGACCCAGTACTTC
NA,NA,TRBJ2-1,TRBV19,CASTNRGRGQYEQFF,TGTGCCAGTACCAATCGGGGCAGGGGCCAGTATGAGCAGTTCTTC
TRBD2,NA,TRBJ2-3,TRBV20-1,CSASLGASGGSDTQYF,TGCAGTGCTAGTTTGGGGGCTAGCGGGGGCTCAGATACGCAGTATTTT
NA,once,TRBJ2-5,TRBV7-2,CASSPRETQYF,TGTGCCAGCAGCCCGAGGGAGACCCAGTACTTC
NA,NA,TRBJ2-1,TRBV7-9,CASTRAESSYNEQFF,TGTGCCAGCACCCGAGCGGAGAGCTCCTACAATGAGCAGTTCTTC
NA,NA,TRBJ1-1,TRBV29-1,CSVEEGGEAFF,TGCAGCGTTGAAGAGGGGGGGGAAGCTTTCTTT
NA,NA,TRBJ1-2,TRBV19,CASSIRGRTNYGYTF,TGTGCCAGTAGTATTAGGGGAAGGACTAACTATGGCTACACCTTC
TRBD1,NA,TRBJ1-1,TRBV28,CASSEEGTGTTEAFF,TGTGCCAGCAGTGAGGAGGGGACAGGGACCACTGAAGCTTTCTTT
NA,NA,TRBJ2-7,TRBV30,CAWGAGPYEQYF,TGTGCCTGGGGGGCGGGCCCCTACGAGCAGTACTTC
TRBD1,NA,TRBJ2-7,TRBV4-1,CASSPSGTGPYEQYF,TGCGCCAGCAGTCCGAGTGGGACAGGGCCCTACGAGCAGTACTTC
TRBD1,NA,TRBJ1-1,TRBV7-2,CASSFGGQGGTEAFF,TGTGCCAGCAGCTTTGGCGGACAGGGTGGGACTGAAGCTTTCTTT
NA,NA,TRBJ2-6,TRBV5-5,CASSRDAGANVLTF,TGTGCCAGCAGCCGGGATGCCGGGGCCAACGTCCTGACTTTC
NA,NA,TRBJ1-2,TRBV5-1,CASSPDNGQWDYGYTF,TGCGCCAGCAGCCCGGATAACGGACAGTGGGACTATGGCTACACCTTC
NA,NA,TRBJ2-3,TRBV27,CASRGPVRGDTQYF,TGTGCCAGCAGGGGGCCAGTCAGGGGAGATACGCAGTATTTT